These 2 T cell receptor beta chains originate from one sample sequenced in a study of PD-L1 blockade in urothelial cancer. Clones were read by immunoSEQ multiplex PCR, and TCRdb kept only the in-frame ones, dropping some. The sample records about 81,000 clones, 85% to 95% being singletons. Sample: PBMCs, taken around atezolizumab (anti-PD-L1) treatment. The receptors here all came from a man aged 55 to 70 with urothelial cancer.

The sample holds one count of this clone. The gene calls are TRBV6-5 and TRBJ2-5; 9 bases match TRBD2. Per germline, CDR1 MNHEY and CDR2 SVGAGI. The CDR3 consists of 13 residues. J was trimmed by 11 bases and V by 6 bases; bases with no gene match: 10. In DNA form, the CDR3 reads TGTGCCAGCAGCCGACTAGCGGACCTTCGGCAGTACTTC. As protein: CASSRLADLRQYF.

This chain links TRBV5-4 with TRBJ1-2; 11 bases are shared with TRBD1. The CDR3 loop spans 17 amino acids. The J segment lost 0 bases and the V segment lost 3 bases, leaving 7 bases of the junction unmatched. Germline V gene data show CDR1 as SGHNT and CDR2 as YYREEE (reference sequence). DNA of the CDR3: TGTGCCAGCAGCTGGGACAGGGGGTTGGGGGCTAACTATGGCTACACCTTC. Its translation is CASSWDRGLGANYGYTF.